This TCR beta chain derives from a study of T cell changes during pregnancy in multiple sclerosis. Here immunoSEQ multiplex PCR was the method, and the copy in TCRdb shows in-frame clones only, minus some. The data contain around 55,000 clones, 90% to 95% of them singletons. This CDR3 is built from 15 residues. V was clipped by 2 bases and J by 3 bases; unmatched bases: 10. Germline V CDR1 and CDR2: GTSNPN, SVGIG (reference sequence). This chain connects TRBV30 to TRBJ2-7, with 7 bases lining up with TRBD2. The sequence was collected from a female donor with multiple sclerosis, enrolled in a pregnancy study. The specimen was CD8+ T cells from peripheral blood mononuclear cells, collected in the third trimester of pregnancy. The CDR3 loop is CAWSPRWAGVYEQYF. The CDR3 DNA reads TGTGCCTGGAGTCCACGTTGGGCGGGAGTCTACGAGCAGTACTTC.